Below, 27 T cell receptor beta chains from the same sample are listed, as sequenced in a study of blood T cell repertoires in COVID-19 (dated by TCRdb to the early 2020s). Receptors were amplified or captured by the immunoSEQ multiplex PCR assay. TCRdb took this table from immuneACCESS and kept in-frame rearrangements with V and J called. Such tables lack part of the clones; where checked against another copy, unresolved V genes explain under half of the gap, and the rest is unexplained. Across this sample there are 130,000 or so clones, with roughly 84% seen only once. The top ten clonotypes cover approximately 3.5% of the sample. The specimen sequenced was PBMCs or T cells enriched from blood (not recorded which). The receptors originated from a woman in her thirties who had recovered from COVID-19.

The chain carries TRBV19 and TRBJ2-7, with 10 nucleotides matching TRBD2. The CDR3 contains 14 residues. Germline V lookup: CDR1 LNHDA, CDR2 SQIVND (reference sequence). Germline trimming cut 2 bases from V and 4 bases from J; bases unmatched to any gene: 2. The CDR3: CASSILAGVYEQYF. DNA of the CDR3: TGTGCCAGTAGTATACTAGCGGGAGTTTACGAGCAGTACTTC.

This rearrangement joins TRBV7-9 to TRBJ1-1; the match to TRBD1 covers 7 bases. With V trimmed by 5 bases and J by 3 bases, 6 bases remained unmatched. CDR3 size: 14 residues. Germline assignment: CDR1 SEHNR and CDR2 FQNEAQ (reference sequence). DNA for the CDR3: TGTGCCAGCAGCCACGGACAGGAGGACACTGAAGCTTTCTTT. This encodes CASSHGQEDTEAFF.

The chain's CDR3 is CASSLRTSGKIGGYNEQFF. As DNA, the CDR3 is TGTGCCAGCAGTTTACGGACTAGCGGGAAGATCGGGGGCTACAATGAGCAGTTCTTC. This rearrangement joins TRBV2 to TRBJ2-1; TRBD2 agrees at 12 bases. The CDR3 sequence is 19 residues long. The V gene's germline CDR1 is SNHLY and CDR2 FYNNEI. V shed 5 bases, J shed 3 bases, and the junction held 14 bases outside the gene matches.

V gene TRBV5-4 combines with J gene TRBJ1-2; 12 bases agree with TRBD1. V shed 4 bases and J 3 bases; nucleotides not matched to a gene: 4. This CDR3 has 15 amino acids. Germline CDR1 and CDR2: SGHNT and YYREEE (reference sequence). DNA of the CDR3: TGTGCCAGCAGCAGGGACAGGGGGCGGGACTATGGCTACACCTTC. Translation: CASSRDRGRDYGYTF.

The rearrangement uses TRBV3-1 (or the pseudogene TRBV3-2) and TRBJ2-2; possible D gene TRBD1, 6 bases. The germline V gene has CDR1 LGHDT and CDR2 YNNKEL (reference sequence). Trimming pared 5 bases from V and 7 bases from J, leaving 14 bases between. The CDR3 has 14 amino acids. In nucleotides, the CDR3 is TGTGCCAGCAGCGCCCGGGACATGAGCGGGGAGCTGTTTTTT. It specifies CASSARDMSGELFF.

This clone was detected only a few times. The rearrangement links TRBV29-1 to TRBJ1-1, with a possible D match to TRBD1 (5 bases). CDR1 is SQVTM, CDR2 ANQGSEA, per germline. V lost 0 bases to trimming and J lost 1 base, with 12 bases between them. The CDR3 has 15 amino acids. CDR3 nucleotides: TGCAGCGTTGAAGACCGGGCAGGGCCGAACACTGAAGCTTTCTTT. This encodes CSVEDRAGPNTEAFF.

The table lists this clone with many counts. The rearrangement links TRBV5-1 to TRBJ1-3, with 7 bases fitting TRBD1. This CDR3 has 14 residues. Germline V gene sequence: CDR1 SGHRS, CDR2 YFSETQ. The junction had 12 bases not matched to a gene; V was cut back by 4 bases and J by 11 bases. The CDR3: CASSAAGGQRAIYF. For the CDR3, the DNA is TGCGCCAGCAGCGCGGCAGGGGGGCAACGGGCCATATATTTT.

The rearrangement joins TRBV30 to TRBJ1-2; TRBD1 might be the D (5 bases). The germline V and J ends were trimmed by 2 bases and 5 bases, with 18 bases remaining between them. CDR1 GTSNPN and CDR2 SVGIG come from the germline V gene (reference sequence). This CDR3 is 15 amino acids long. For the CDR3, the DNA is TGTGCCTGGAGTAACCCCGGGGGAGCAAGATATGGCTACACCTTC. This encodes CAWSNPGGARYGYTF.

This clone came up once. The chain uses TRBV18 and TRBJ2-1; 7 bases map to TRBD2. V was clipped by 2 bases and J by 3 bases; unmatched bases: 4. Germline CDR1 reads KGHSH; CDR2 reads LQKENI. The CDR3 extends over 15 amino acids. CDR3 nucleotides: TGTGCCAGCTCACCAGGGGGGGTGGACTACAATGAGCAGTTCTTC. Encoded protein: CASSPGGVDYNEQFF.

The chain carries TRBV7-9 and TRBJ1-5; 7 nucleotides line up with TRBD1. After removal of 5 bases from V and 9 bases from J, the junction contained 19 bases not matched to a gene. The CDR3 loop spans 17 amino acids. The germline gives CDR1 SEHNR, CDR2 FQNEAQ (reference sequence). CDR3 protein: CASSPGGFSGVQRPQHF. The DNA for the CDR3 is TGTGCCAGCAGCCCAGGGGGGTTTTCAGGGGTCCAGAGGCCCCAGCATTTT. Drawing the rest from reference TRBV7-9 and TRBJ1-5, the complete variable domain is DTGVSQNPRHKITKRGQNVTFRCDPISEHNRLYWYRQTLGQGPEFLTYFQNEAQLEKSRLLSDRFSAERPKGSFSTLEIQRTEQGDSAMYLCASSPGGFSGVQRPQHFGDGTRLSIL.

The rearrangement links TRBV28 to TRBJ1-2; D may be TRBD1 (6 bases). Trimming shortened V by 6 bases and J by 4 bases, and 9 bases separated the two germline ends. CDR1 MDHEN and CDR2 SYDVKM come from the germline V gene. The CDR3 sequence is 12 residues long. CDR3 protein: CASRDRFYGYTF. The CDR3 bases are TGTGCCAGCAGAGACAGGTTCTATGGCTACACCTTC.

The table lists this clone with many counts. One junction end does not reproduce the germline sequence, and a read error may be involved. The gene calls are TRBV19 and TRBJ2-5; D is undetermined. The CDR3 is made up of 13 amino acids. Germline V gene sequence: CDR1 LNHDA, CDR2 SQIVND (reference sequence). The CDR3 nucleotides are TGTGCCAGTAGTCCCTCAAACCAGGAGACCCAGTACTTC. Translating it yields CASSPSNQETQYF.

The chain is built from TRBV28 and TRBJ1-5; 9 bases map to TRBD1. The CDR3 totals 15 residues. Germline V gene lookup returns CDR1 MDHEN and CDR2 SYDVKM. The ends lost 5 bases at V and 6 bases at J; junction bases unmatched: 8. The CDR3 DNA reads TGTGCCAGCAGTGCGGGACAGGGTAGAAGTCAGCCCCAGCATTTT. Translating it yields CASSAGQGRSQPQHF. The variable domain in full, completed from reference TRBV28 and TRBJ1-5, reads DVKVTQSSRYLVKRTGEKVFLECVQDMDHENMFWYRQDPGLGLRLIYFSYDVKMKEKGDIPEGYSVSREKKERFSLILESASTNQTSMYLCASSAGQGRSQPQHFGDGTRLSIL.

The J gene is TRBJ1-1, the V gene TRBV9, with D possibly being TRBD1 (6 bases). Germline assignment: CDR1 SGDLS and CDR2 YYNGEE. The CDR3 extends over 14 amino acids. Between the trimmed V and J ends, which lost 3 bases and 6 bases, there was a span of 15 bases. The DNA of the CDR3 is TGTGCCAGCAGCGCCCAGACAGGAGGCGCTGAAGCTTTCTTT. Its protein is CASSAQTGGAEAFF.

V gene TRBV10-1 combines with J gene TRBJ1-6; a weak D match, TRBD1 (5 bases). Per the germline V gene, CDR1 is WNHNN and CDR2 is SYGVQD (reference sequence). V lost 6 bases, J lost 8 bases, and 20 bases lay in between. CDR3 length: 16 residues. The chain's CDR3 is CASSRLDEGDYSPLHF. Here the CDR3 DNA reads TGCGCCAGCAGCCGGCTCGATGAAGGGGACTATTCACCCCTCCACTTT.

There are a few counts of this clone. This chain links TRBV28 with TRBJ2-2, with a weak D call TRBD1 (5 bases). This CDR3 is 14 amino acids long. CDR1 and CDR2 from the germline V gene are MDHEN and SYDVKM. Trimming removed 5 bases from V and 4 bases from J, with 11 bases in between. CDR3 protein: CASSQMTVTGELFF. DNA of the CDR3: TGTGCCAGCAGTCAAATGACAGTCACCGGGGAGCTGTTTTTT.

The chain combines TRBV29-1 with TRBJ2-2; 7 nucleotides agree with TRBD1. Germline CDR1 is SQVTM and CDR2 is ANQGSEA. The CDR3 has 14 amino acids. Germline trimming cut 7 bases from V and 4 bases from J; bases unmatched to any gene: 9. The CDR3 spells CSGRDSGVTGELFF. CDR3 DNA sequence: TGCAGCGGTAGGGACAGTGGGGTCACCGGGGAGCTGTTTTTT.

The CDR3 nucleotides read TGCGCCAGCAGTCTTAGCAATGAGCAGTTCTTC. Translating it yields CASSLSNEQFF. This chain connects TRBV23-1 to TRBJ2-1; unclear D gene. TRBV23-1 is an ORF for which the function is uncertain. The V gene lost 4 bases and the J gene lost 6 bases, with 4 bases spanning the gap. The CDR3 runs to 11 residues.

The chain links TRBV6-1 to TRBJ2-7; no firm D call. Trimming took off 0 bases at V and 5 bases at J, with 14 bases between the two ends. CDR3 length: 15 amino acids. Germline V gene sequence: CDR1 MNHNS, CDR2 SASEGT. The CDR3 DNA reads as TGTGCCAGCAGTGAAGCAACAGAGCCCTTGGACGAGCAGTACTTC. This codes for CASSEATEPLDEQYF.

With respect to this clone: At one end the junction does not follow the germline gene, possibly because of a read error. The chain employs TRBV19 and TRBJ2-5; tentative D call: TRBD2 (6 bases). CDR3 length equals 13 residues. Germline V gene data show CDR1 as LNHDA and CDR2 as SQIVND (reference sequence). This CDR3 reads CASSIRPGEIQYF. DNA for the CDR3: TGTGCCAGTAGTATTAGGCCGGGAGAGATCCAGTACTTC.

The chain has TRBV5-1 and TRBJ2-7; TRBD1 matches 8 bases. Trimming took 3 bases from V and 6 from J; bases not matched to a gene: 2. Per germline, CDR1 SGHRS and CDR2 YFSETQ. This CDR3 spans 12 amino acids. The CDR3 bases are TGCGCCAGCAGCTCCGACAGGGGCGAGCAGTACTTC. As protein: CASSSDRGEQYF.

This clone was recorded only once. The chain combines TRBV5-1 with TRBJ1-5; TRBD1 matches 8 bases. Per germline, CDR1 SGHRS and CDR2 YFSETQ. V gave up 0 bases and J gave up 4 bases; unmatched junction bases: 9. This CDR3 is 17 amino acids long. The CDR3 nucleotides are TGCGCCAGCAGCTTGGATCCTCTGGACAGGGCGAATCAGCCCCAGCATTTT. It is translated as CASSLDPLDRANQPQHF.

The chain employs TRBV6-6 and TRBJ2-7, with D possibly being TRBD2 (6 bases). The ends were cut back, 7 bases at V and 2 bases at J, with 12 bases in the middle. The CDR3 spans 13 residues. CDR1 MNHNY and CDR2 SVGAGI come from the germline V gene (reference sequence). This CDR3 is CASMASATYEQYF. DNA of the CDR3: TGTGCCAGCATGGCTAGCGCGACCTACGAGCAGTACTTC.

V and J are TRBV18 and TRBJ1-1; 7 bases align to TRBD1. The germline V gene has CDR1 KGHSH and CDR2 LQKENI. The CDR3 contains 15 residues. With V trimmed by 3 bases and J by 1 base, 5 bases remained unmatched. CDR3 bases: TGTGCCAGCTCACCCTCCCGACAGGGGAACACTGAAGCTTTCTTT. This sequence encodes CASSPSRQGNTEAFF.

The chain carries TRBV7-8 and TRBJ2-4; 16 bases match TRBD2. The CDR3 consists of 17 residues. J gave up 5 bases and V 4 bases, and 5 bases lay outside the gene matches. CDR1 is SGHVS and CDR2 is FQNEAQ in the germline V gene. The CDR3 DNA follows: TGTGCCAGCAGCTCGGGACTAGCGGGAGGGCCGCAAAACATTCAGTACTTC. Translation gives CASSSGLAGGPQNIQYF. The full variable domain, completed using reference TRBV7-8 and TRBJ2-4, is GAGVSQSPRYKVAKRGQDVALRCDPISGHVSLFWYQQALGQGPEFLTYFQNEAQLDKSGLPSDRFFAERPEGSVSTLKIQRTQQEDSAVYLCASSSGLAGGPQNIQYFGAGTRLSVL.

J is TRBJ2-3 and V is TRBV2; D is unclear. The CDR3 contains 16 residues. Germline V gene data show CDR1 as SNHLY and CDR2 as FYNNEI. V was pared by 5 bases and J by 2 bases, with 17 bases between. CDR3 sequence reads: CASSSRQRGATDTQYF. The CDR3 nucleotides read TGTGCCAGCAGTTCGCGGCAGAGAGGAGCCACAGATACGCAGTATTTT.

The V and J genes are TRBV9 and TRBJ2-1; 10 nucleotides line up with TRBD2. This CDR3 is built from 16 residues. The V gene end was trimmed by 0 bases and the J gene end by 4 bases; junction bases not matched to a gene: 4. The germline V gene encodes CDR1 SGDLS and CDR2 YYNGEE. CDR3 sequence reads: CASSVGLAGAYNEQFF. DNA for the CDR3: TGTGCCAGCAGCGTAGGGCTAGCGGGAGCTTACAATGAGCAGTTCTTC.